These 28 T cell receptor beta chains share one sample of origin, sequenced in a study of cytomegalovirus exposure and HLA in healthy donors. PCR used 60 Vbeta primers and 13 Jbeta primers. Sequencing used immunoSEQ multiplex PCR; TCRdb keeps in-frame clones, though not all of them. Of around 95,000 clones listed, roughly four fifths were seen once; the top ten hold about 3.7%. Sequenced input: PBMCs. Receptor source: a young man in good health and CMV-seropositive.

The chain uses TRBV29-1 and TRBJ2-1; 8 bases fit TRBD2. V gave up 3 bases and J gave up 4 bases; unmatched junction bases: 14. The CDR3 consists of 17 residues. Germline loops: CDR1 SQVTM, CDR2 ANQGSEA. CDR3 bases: TGCAGCGTTGACCGGGGGGGAGGCCCTTTTCTTTACAATGAGCAGTTCTTC. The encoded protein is CSVDRGGGPFLYNEQFF.

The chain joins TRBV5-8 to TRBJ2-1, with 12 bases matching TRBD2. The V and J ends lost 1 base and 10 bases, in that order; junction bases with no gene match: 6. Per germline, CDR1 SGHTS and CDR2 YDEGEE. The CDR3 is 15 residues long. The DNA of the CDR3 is TGTGCCAGCAGCTTGCTAGCGGGAGGGCAAGGAGAGCAGTTCTTC. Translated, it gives CASSLLAGGQGEQFF.

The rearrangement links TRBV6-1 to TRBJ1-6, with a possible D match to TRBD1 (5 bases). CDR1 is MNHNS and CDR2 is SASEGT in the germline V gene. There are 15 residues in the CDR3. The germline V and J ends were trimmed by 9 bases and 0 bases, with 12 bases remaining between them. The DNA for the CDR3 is TGTGCCAGTGGGAGGGGAAACTCCTATAATTCACCCCTCCACTTT. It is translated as CASGRGNSYNSPLHF.

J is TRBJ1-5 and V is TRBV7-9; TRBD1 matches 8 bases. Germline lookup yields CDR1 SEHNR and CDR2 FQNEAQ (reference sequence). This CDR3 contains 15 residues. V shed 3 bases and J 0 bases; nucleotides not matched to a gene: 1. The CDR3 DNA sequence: TGTGCCAGCAGCTTCGGGACAGGTAGCAATCAGCCCCAGCATTTT. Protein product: CASSFGTGSNQPQHF.

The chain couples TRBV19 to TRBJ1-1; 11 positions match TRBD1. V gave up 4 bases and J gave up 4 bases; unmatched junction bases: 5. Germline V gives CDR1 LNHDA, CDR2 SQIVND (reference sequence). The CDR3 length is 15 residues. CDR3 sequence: CASSTRTGGITEAFF. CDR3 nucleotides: TGTGCCAGTAGTACCCGGACAGGGGGCATCACTGAAGCTTTCTTT.

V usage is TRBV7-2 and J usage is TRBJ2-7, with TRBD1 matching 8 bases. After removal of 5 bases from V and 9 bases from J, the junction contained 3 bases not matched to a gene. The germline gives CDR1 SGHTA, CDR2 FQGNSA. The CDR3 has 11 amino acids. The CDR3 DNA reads TGTGCCAGCAGCGACAGGGGTTCGCAGTACTTC. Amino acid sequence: CASSDRGSQYF.

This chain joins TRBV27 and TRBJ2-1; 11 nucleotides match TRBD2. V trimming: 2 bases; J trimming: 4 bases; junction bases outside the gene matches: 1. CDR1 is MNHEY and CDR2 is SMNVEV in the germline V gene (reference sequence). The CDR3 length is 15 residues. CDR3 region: CASSLTSGSYNEQFF. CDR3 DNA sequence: TGTGCCAGCAGTTTAACTAGCGGGAGTTACAATGAGCAGTTCTTC.

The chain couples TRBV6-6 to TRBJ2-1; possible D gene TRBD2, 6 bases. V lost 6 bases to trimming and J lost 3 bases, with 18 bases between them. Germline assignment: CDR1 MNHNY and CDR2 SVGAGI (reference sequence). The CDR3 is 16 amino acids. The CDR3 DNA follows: TGTGCCAGCAGACCCACTACGGGGGTAATCTACAATGAGCAGTTCTTC. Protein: CASRPTTGVIYNEQFF.

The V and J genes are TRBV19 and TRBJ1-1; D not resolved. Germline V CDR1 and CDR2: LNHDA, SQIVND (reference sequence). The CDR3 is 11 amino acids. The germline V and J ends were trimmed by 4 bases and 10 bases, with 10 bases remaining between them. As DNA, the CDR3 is TGTGCCAGTAGTACCGGACGGGGAGCTTTCTTT. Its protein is CASSTGRGAFF.

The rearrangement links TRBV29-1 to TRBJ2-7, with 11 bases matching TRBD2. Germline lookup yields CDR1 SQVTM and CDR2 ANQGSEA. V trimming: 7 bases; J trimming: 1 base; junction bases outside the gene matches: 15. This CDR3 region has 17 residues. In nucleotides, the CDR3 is TGCAGCGCTCTTAGCGGGAGGGCAATACTTGGGTCCTACGAGCAGTACTTC. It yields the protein CSALSGRAILGSYEQYF.

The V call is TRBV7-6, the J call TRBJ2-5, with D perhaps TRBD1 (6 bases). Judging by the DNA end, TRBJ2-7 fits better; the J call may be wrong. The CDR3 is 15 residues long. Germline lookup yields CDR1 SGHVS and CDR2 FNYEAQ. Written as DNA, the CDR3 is TGTGCCAGCAGCCCCACGGCCCGGGACAACTACGAGCAGTACTTC. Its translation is CASSPTARDNYEQYF.

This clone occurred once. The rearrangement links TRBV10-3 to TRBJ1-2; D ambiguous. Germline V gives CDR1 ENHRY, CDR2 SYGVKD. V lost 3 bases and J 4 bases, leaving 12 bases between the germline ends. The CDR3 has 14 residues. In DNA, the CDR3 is TGTGCCATCAGTGAAAGGGAGGGTTCCTATGGCTACACCTTC. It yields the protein CAISEREGSYGYTF.

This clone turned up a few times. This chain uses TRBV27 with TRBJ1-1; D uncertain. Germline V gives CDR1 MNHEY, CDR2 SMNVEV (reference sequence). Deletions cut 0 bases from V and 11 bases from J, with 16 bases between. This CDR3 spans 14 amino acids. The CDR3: CASSLSVRDVWAFF. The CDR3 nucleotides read TGTGCCAGCAGTTTATCAGTCCGGGATGTGTGGGCTTTCTTT.

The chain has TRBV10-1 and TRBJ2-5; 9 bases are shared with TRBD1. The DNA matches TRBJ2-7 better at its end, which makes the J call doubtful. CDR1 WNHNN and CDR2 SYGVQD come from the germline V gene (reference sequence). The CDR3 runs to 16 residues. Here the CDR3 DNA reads TGCGCCAGCAGTGACCCGAGGGGGACAGGGACCAACGAGCAGTACTTC. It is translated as CASSDPRGTGTNEQYF.

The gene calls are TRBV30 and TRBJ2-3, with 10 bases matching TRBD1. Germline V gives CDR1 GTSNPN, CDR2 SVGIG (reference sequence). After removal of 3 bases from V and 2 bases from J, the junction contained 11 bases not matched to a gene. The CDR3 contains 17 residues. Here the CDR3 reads CAWSTSWTGGVTDTQYF. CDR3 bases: TGTGCCTGGAGCACTTCTTGGACAGGGGGTGTCACAGATACGCAGTATTTT.

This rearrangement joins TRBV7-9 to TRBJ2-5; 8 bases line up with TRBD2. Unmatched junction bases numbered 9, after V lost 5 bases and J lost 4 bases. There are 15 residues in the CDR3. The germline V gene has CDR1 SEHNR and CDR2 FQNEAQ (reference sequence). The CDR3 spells CASSRSAGGLETQYF. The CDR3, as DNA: TGTGCCAGCAGCCGCTCCGCGGGAGGTCTAGAGACCCAGTACTTC.

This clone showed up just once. The CDR3 loop reads CATSARTGSGYTF. In DNA form, the CDR3 reads TGTGCCACCAGCGCCCGGACAGGGAGTGGCTACACCTTC. This sequence joins TRBV15 and TRBJ1-2, with 8 bases fitting TRBD1. The J segment lost 7 bases and the V segment lost 5 bases, leaving 6 bases of the junction unmatched. The germline CDR1 and CDR2 sequences are LNHNV and YYDKDF (reference sequence). This CDR3 contains 13 residues. Full variable domain (outside the CDR3, taken from reference TRBV15 and TRBJ1-2): DAMVIQNPRYQVTQFGKPVTLSCSQTLNHNVMYWYQQKSSQAPKLLFHYYDKDFNNEADTPDNFQSRRPNTSFCFLDIRSPGLGDTAMYLCATSARTGSGYTFGSGTRLTVV.

The CDR3 sequence: CASSLVSGRAVYEQFF. The CDR3 region has the DNA TGTGCCAGCAGCTTGGTTAGCGGGAGGGCAGTATATGAGCAGTTCTTC. This chain joins TRBV5-6 and TRBJ2-1; 11 nucleotides line up with TRBD2. This CDR3 region has 16 residues. Germline values: CDR1 SGHDT, CDR2 YYEEEE. With V trimmed by 0 bases and J by 8 bases, 7 bases remained unmatched.

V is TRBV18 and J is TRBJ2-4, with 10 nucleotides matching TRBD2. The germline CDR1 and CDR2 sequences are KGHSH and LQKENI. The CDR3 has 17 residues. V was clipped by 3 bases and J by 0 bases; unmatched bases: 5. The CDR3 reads CASSPRTSGLAKNIQYF. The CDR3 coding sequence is TGTGCCAGCTCACCGAGGACTAGCGGCCTAGCCAAAAACATTCAGTACTTC.

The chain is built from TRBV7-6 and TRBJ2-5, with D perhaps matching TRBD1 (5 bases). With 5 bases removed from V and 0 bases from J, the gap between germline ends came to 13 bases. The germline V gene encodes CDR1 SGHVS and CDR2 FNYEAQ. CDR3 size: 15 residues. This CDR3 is CASSIYRGNQETQYF. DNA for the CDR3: TGTGCCAGCAGCATTTATAGGGGTAACCAAGAGACCCAGTACTTC.

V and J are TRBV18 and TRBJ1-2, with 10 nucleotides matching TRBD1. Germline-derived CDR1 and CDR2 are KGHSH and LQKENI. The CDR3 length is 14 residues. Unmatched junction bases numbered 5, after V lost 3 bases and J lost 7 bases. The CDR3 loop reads CASSPLDRGPGYTF. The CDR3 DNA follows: TGTGCCAGCTCACCTTTAGACAGGGGGCCTGGCTACACCTTC.

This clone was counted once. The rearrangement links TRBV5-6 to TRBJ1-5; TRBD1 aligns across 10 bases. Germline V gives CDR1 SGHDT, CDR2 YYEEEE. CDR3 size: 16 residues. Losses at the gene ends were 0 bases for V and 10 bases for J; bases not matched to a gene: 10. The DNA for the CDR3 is TGTGCCAGCAGCTTGGCTAACCGGGACAGGGGTGGCCCCCAGCATTTT. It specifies CASSLANRDRGGPQHF.

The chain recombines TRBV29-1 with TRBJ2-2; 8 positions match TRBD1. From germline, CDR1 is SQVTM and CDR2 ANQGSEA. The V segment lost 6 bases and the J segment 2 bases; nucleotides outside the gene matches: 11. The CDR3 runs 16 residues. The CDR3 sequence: CSVTIRDRFNTGELFF. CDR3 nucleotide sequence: TGCAGCGTAACGATCCGGGACAGGTTCAACACCGGGGAGCTGTTTTTT.

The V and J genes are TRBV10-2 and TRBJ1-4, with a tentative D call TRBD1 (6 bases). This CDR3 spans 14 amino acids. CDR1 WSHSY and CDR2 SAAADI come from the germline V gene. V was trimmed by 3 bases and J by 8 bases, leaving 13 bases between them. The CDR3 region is CASSDAGVREKLFF. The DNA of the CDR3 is TGCGCCAGCAGTGACGCAGGGGTGCGGGAAAAACTGTTTTTT.

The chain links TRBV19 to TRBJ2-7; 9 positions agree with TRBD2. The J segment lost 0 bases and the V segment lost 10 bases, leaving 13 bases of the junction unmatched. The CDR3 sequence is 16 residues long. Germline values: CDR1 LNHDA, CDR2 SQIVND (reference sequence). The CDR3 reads CATTTVTSGHSYEQYF. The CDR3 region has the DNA TGTGCCACCACAACCGTCACTAGCGGGCACTCCTACGAGCAGTACTTC.

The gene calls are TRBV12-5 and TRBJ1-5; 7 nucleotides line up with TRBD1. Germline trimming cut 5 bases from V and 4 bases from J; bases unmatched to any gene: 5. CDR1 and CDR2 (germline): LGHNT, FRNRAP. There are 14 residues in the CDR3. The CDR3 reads CASGATGENQPQHF. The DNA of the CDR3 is TGTGCTAGTGGTGCAACAGGGGAAAATCAGCCCCAGCATTTT. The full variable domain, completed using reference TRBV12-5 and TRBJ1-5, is DARVTQTPRHKVTEMGQEVTMRCQPILGHNTVFWYRQTMMQGLELLAYFRNRAPLDDSGMPKDRFSAEMPDATLATLKIQPSEPRDSAVYFCASGATGENQPQHFGDGTRLSIL.

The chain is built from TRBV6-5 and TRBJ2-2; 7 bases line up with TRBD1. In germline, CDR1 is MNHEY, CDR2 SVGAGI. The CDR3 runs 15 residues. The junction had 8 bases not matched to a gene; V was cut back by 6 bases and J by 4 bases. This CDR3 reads CASRRGQTSTGELFF. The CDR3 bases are TGTGCCAGCAGACGGGGACAGACATCCACCGGGGAGCTGTTTTTT.

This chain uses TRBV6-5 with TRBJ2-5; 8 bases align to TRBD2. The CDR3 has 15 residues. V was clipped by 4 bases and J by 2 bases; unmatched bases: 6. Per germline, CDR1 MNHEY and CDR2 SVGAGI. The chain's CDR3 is CASSFNSGTQETQYF. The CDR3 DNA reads TGTGCCAGCAGTTTTAATAGCGGGACGCAAGAGACCCAGTACTTC.